This TCR beta chain was captured in a study of shared clonotypes between healthy human individuals. For the study at large: Plates per donor: three CD4 naive, three CD4 memory, two CD8 naive, one CD8 memory. Study observations and caveats: Among four donors, about 4.6% of naive CD4 clonotypes were found in common.

Notes on this clone: The antigen remains undetermined.

Germline V CDR1 and CDR2: LNHNV, YYDKDF (reference sequence). Trimming removed 4 bases at V and 2 bases at J, with 12 bases between. The CDR3 spans 14 residues. Profiled with immunoSEQ multiplex PCR; TCRdb holds only in-frame clones, not every one. Among about 1 million clones listed, 65% to 75% were seen once. A CD45RA-negative memory subset and a CD45RA+ naive subset were separated from the CD4+ cells. The rearrangement links TRBV15 to TRBJ2-7; D may be TRBD2 (5 bases). The source material was memory CD4+ T cells sorted from blood. Stated subset: CD45RA-negative fraction. The origin of this receptor is a man aged 18 to 30 in good health. CDR3 DNA: TGTGCCACCAGCATGCGGACTGGTCCCTACGAGCAGTACTTC. Its protein product is CATSMRTGPYEQYF. The variable domain in full, completed from reference TRBV15 and TRBJ2-7, reads DAMVIQNPRYQVTQFGKPVTLSCSQTLNHNVMYWYQQKSSQAPKLLFHYYDKDFNNEADTPDNFQSRRPNTSFCFLDIRSPGLGDTAMYLCATSMRTGPYEQYFGPGTRLTVT.